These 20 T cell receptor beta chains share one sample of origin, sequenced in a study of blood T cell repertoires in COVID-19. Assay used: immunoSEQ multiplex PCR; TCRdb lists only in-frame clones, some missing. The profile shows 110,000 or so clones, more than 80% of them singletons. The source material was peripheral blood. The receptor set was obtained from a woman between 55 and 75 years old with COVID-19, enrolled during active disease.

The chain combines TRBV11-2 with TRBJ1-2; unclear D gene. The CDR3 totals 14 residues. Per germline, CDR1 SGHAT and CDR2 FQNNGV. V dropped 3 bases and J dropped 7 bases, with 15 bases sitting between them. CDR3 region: CASSFHTPGGGYTF. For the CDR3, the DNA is TGTGCCAGCAGCTTTCATACCCCCGGCGGTGGCTACACCTTC.

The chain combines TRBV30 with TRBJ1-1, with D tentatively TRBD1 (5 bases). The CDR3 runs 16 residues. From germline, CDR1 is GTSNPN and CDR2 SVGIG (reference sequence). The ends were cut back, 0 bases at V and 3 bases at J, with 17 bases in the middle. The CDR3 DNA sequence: TGTGCCTGGAGTGTTTGGGGGGTGTTAGGAGACACTGAAGCTTTCTTT. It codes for CAWSVWGVLGDTEAFF.

The CDR3 nucleotides read TGTGCCAGCAGCTTAGCCGCGGGGTTCTCTGGAAACACCATATATTTT. Translating it yields CASSLAAGFSGNTIYF. J is TRBJ1-3 and V is TRBV7-9, with D unclear. Trimming removed 0 bases at V and 0 bases at J, with 9 bases between. Germline assignment: CDR1 SEHNR and CDR2 FQNEAQ (reference sequence). This CDR3 is built from 16 residues.

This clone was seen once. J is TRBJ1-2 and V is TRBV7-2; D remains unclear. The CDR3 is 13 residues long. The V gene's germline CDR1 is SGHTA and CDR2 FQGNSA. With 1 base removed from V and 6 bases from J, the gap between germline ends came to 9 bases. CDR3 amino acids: CASSLGFRDGYTF. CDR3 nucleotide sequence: TGTGCCAGCAGCTTAGGGTTCCGGGATGGCTACACCTTC.

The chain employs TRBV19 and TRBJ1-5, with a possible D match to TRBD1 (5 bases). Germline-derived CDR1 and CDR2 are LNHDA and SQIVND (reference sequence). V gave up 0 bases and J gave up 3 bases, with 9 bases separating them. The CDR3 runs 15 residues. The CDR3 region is CASSIEGAPNQPQHF. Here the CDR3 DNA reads TGTGCCAGTAGTATAGAAGGGGCCCCCAATCAGCCCCAGCATTTT.

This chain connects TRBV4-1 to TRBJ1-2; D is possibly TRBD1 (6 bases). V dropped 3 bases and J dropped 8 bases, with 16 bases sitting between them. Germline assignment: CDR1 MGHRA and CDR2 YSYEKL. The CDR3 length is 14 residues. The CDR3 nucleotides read TGCGCCAGCAGCCAGGCTCGGGGGGCGAGAGGCTACACCTTC. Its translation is CASSQARGARGYTF.

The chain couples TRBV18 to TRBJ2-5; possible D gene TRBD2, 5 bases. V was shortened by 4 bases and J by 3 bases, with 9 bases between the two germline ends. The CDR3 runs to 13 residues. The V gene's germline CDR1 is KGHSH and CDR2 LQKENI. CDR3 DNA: TGTGCCAGCTCACTAGCGAGGGAAGAGACCCAGTACTTC. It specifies CASSLAREETQYF.

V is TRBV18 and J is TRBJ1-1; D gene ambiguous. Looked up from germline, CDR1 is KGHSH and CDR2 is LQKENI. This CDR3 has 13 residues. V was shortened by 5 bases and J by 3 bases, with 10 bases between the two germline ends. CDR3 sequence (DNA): TGTGCCAGCTCAACCCGGGATGACACTGAAGCTTTCTTT. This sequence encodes CASSTRDDTEAFF. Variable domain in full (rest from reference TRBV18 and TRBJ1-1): NAGVMQNPRHLVRRRGQEARLRCSPMKGHSHVYWYRQLPEEGLKFMVYLQKENIIDESGMPKERFSAEFPKEGPSILRIQQVVRGDSAAYFCASSTRDDTEAFFGQGTRLTVV.

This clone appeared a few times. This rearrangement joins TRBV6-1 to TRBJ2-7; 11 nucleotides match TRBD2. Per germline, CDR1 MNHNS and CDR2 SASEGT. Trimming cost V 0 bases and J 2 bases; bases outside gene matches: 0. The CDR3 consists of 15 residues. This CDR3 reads CASSEASGGAYEQYF. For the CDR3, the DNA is TGTGCCAGCAGTGAAGCTAGCGGGGGGGCCTACGAGCAGTACTTC.

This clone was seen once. Written as DNA, the CDR3 is TGTGCCAGCGGAGAAGGACAGGGCGGCACTGAAGCTTTCTTT. Translated: CASGEGQGGTEAFF. This sequence joins TRBV13 and TRBJ1-1; 8 bases map to TRBD1. This CDR3 has 14 residues. Germline CDR1 and CDR2: PRHDT and FYEKMQ (reference sequence). Trimming cost V 8 bases and J 4 bases; bases outside gene matches: 9.

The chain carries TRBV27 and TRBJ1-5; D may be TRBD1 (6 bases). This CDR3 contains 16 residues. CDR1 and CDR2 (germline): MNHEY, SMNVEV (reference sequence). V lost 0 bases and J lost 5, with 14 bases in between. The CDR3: CASSLSNRAEDQPQHF. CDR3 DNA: TGTGCCAGCAGTTTATCAAACAGGGCAGAGGATCAGCCCCAGCATTTT.

The DNA for the CDR3 is TGTGCCAGCAGCTTGGGACAGGGGAATTCACCCCTCCACTTT. This codes for CASSLGQGNSPLHF. The chain employs TRBV5-6 and TRBJ1-6; 8 nucleotides line up with TRBD1. The V gene end was trimmed by 0 bases and the J gene end by 7 bases; junction bases not matched to a gene: 0. The germline gives CDR1 SGHDT, CDR2 YYEEEE. The CDR3 loop spans 14 amino acids.

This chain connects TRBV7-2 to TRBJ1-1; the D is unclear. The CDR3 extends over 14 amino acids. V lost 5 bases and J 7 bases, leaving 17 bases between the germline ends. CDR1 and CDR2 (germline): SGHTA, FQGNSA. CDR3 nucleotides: TGTGCCAGCAGCCCCCGGGGAACTGGACTTGAAGCTTTCTTT. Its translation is CASSPRGTGLEAFF.

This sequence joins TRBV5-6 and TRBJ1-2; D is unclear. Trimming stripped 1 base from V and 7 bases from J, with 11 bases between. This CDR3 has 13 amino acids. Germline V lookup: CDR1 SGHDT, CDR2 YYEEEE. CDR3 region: CASSLPSRSGYTF. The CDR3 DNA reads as TGTGCCAGCAGCTTGCCTTCGAGGAGTGGCTACACCTTC.

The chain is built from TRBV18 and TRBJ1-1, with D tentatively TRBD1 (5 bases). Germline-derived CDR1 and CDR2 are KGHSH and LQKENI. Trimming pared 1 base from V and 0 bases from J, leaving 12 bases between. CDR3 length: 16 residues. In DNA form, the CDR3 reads TGTGCCAGCTCACCACAGGGGCTAGGCGTGAACACTGAAGCTTTCTTT. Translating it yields CASSPQGLGVNTEAFF.

CDR3 loop: CASRFRSAGREAFF. The CDR3 DNA sequence: TGTGCAAGTCGCTTTCGGTCCGCAGGCAGAGAAGCTTTCTTT. The chain has TRBV12-2 and TRBJ1-1; TRBD1, the table's D call, lacks a check against the DNA. TRBV12-2 is assigned pseudogene status. CDR3 size: 14 residues.

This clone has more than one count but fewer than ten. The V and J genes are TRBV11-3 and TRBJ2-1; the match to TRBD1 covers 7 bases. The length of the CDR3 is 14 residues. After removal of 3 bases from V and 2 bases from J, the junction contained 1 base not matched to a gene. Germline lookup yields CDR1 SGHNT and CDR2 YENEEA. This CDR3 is CASSFGTAYNEQFF. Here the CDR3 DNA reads TGTGCCAGCAGCTTCGGGACAGCCTACAATGAGCAGTTCTTC.

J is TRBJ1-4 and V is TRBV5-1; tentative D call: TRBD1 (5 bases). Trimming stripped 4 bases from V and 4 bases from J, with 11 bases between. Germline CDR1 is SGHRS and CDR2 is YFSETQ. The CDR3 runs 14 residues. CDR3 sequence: CASSPGGVNEKLFF. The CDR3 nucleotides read TGCGCCAGCAGCCCCGGGGGGGTTAATGAAAAACTGTTTTTT.

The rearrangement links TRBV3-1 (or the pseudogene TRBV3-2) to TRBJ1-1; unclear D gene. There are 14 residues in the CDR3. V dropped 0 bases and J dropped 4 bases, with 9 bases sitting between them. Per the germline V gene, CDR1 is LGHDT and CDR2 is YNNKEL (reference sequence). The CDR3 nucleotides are TGTGCCAGCAGCCAAGAGGGCACCCGCACTGAAGCTTTCTTT. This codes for CASSQEGTRTEAFF.

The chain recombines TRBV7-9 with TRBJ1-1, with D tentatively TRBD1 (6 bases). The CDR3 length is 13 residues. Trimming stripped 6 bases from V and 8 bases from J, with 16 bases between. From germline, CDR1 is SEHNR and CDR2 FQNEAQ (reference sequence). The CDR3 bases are TGTGCCAGCAGTTTAAAGGGGGTCGGGGAAGCTTTCTTT. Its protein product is CASSLKGVGEAFF.